The 9 T cell receptor beta chains below all came from one sample that was sequenced in a study of T-cell reconstitution after alpha-beta-depleted transplantation in children. This sample's TCRbeta library carried unique molecular identifier barcodes. MiXCR was run by TCRdb on the PCR reads, yielding one entry per CDR3 protein. Of about 600,000 distinct CDR3 sequences in the sample, roughly 23% are singletons; the top ten hold roughly 14%. The input for sequencing was PBMCs, mostly from graft donor cells, taken 360 days after TCRalphabeta/CD19-depleted stem cell transplant. The receptors were gathered from a boy in the first two years of life who had a stem cell transplant for acute myeloid leukemia, so the T cells may come from the graft donor.

The J gene is TRBJ1-3, the V gene TRBV12-3 or TRBV12-4; D is undetermined. CDR3 length: 18 amino acids. V lost 3 bases to trimming and J lost 0 bases, with 18 bases between them. CDR3 nucleotides: TGTGCCAGCAGTTTCTTAGGACGTCGGAATAGCTCTGGAAACACCATATATTTT. This sequence encodes CASSFLGRRNSSGNTIYF.

This clonotype was seen only a few times. The chain uses TRBV7-8 and TRBJ2-5; TRBD2 might be the D (7 bases). The germline gives CDR1 SGHVS, CDR2 FQNEAQ. Trimming left V 7 bases short and J 11 bases short, with 26 bases between. The CDR3 sequence is 15 residues long. The CDR3: CASTFLLGGASRQYF. The CDR3 DNA reads TGTGCCAGCACCTTCTTGTTGGGGGGGGCCTCCCGTCAGTACTTC.

The sample holds many counts of this clonotype. The chain carries TRBV6-6 and TRBJ2-5; D unresolved. The CDR3 extends over 13 amino acids. Germline CDR1 is MNHNY and CDR2 is SVGAGI (reference sequence). The V end lost 8 bases, the J end lost 5 bases, and 15 bases lay between the germline ends. The CDR3 region has the DNA TGTGCCAGCTCCATGGCGGTAAGGGAGACCCAGTACTTC. The encoded protein is CASSMAVRETQYF.

This clonotype has just a few counts. V is TRBV29-1 and J is TRBJ1-1, with 8 bases that match TRBD1. From germline, CDR1 is SQVTM and CDR2 ANQGSEA. The V gene end was trimmed by 4 bases and the J gene end by 0 bases; junction bases not matched to a gene: 7. This CDR3 spans 15 amino acids. Here the CDR3 reads CSVAPGTGLNTEAFF. The CDR3 DNA follows: TGCAGCGTTGCTCCCGGGACAGGCTTGAACACTGAAGCTTTCTTT.

This clonotype was recorded a few times. The chain couples TRBV6-5 to TRBJ2-3; TRBD2 aligns across 11 bases. J gave up 5 bases and V 4 bases, and 8 bases lay outside the gene matches. Germline V lookup: CDR1 MNHEY, CDR2 SVGAGI. The CDR3 covers 16 residues. The CDR3 DNA is TGTGCCAGCAGTTCCCGGCTAGCGGGGGGCAGAGATACGCAGTATTTT. This sequence encodes CASSSRLAGGRDTQYF.

The rearrangement links TRBV4-2 to TRBJ2-7; the D is unclear. The CDR3 loop spans 13 amino acids. Trimming stripped 8 bases from V and 7 bases from J, with 18 bases between. The germline gives CDR1 LGHNA, CDR2 YNFKEQ. CDR3 in amino acids: CASARAPSQEQYF. CDR3 nucleotide sequence: TGTGCCAGCGCTCGTGCTCCATCCCAAGAGCAGTACTTC.

Details on this clonotype: A read error may be the cause here, since a much bigger clone is one base away. The J gene is TRBJ2-2, the V gene TRBV7-3, with D uncertain. Trimming left V 3 bases short and J 1 base short, with 6 bases between. The CDR3 totals 14 residues. CDR1 and CDR2 from the germline V gene are SGHTA and FQGTGA. The CDR3 bases are TGTGCCAGCAGCTTTTTAGGGAACACCGGGGAGCTGTTTTTT. Translating it yields CASSFLGNTGELFF.

This clonotype was detected many times. This rearrangement joins TRBV6-5 to TRBJ2-7; D possibly matches TRBD1 or TRBD2 (5 bases each). Germline V lookup: CDR1 MNHEY, CDR2 SVGAGI. The V end lost 0 bases, the J end lost 0 bases, and 9 bases lay between the germline ends. This CDR3 spans 15 amino acids. CDR3 in DNA: TGTGCCAGCAGTTACTCTTCAGGGAGCTCCTACGAGCAGTACGTC. Translation: CASSYSSGSSYEQYV.

This clonotype was counted ten times or more. V usage is TRBV20-1 and J usage is TRBJ2-1, with D unresolved. Germline loops: CDR1 DFQATT, CDR2 SNEGSKA (reference sequence). Trimming stripped 4 bases from V and 5 bases from J, with 18 bases between. This CDR3 is built from 15 residues. Here the CDR3 DNA reads TGCAGTGCTAACCCCCTAGGGCATGCCGACAATGAGCAGTTCTTC. Protein sequence: CSANPLGHADNEQFF.